This T cell receptor beta chain was captured by sequencing in a study of cytomegalovirus exposure and HLA in healthy donors. Study-level findings and limits: In a later analysis, HLA-associated TCR beta chains were more clonally expanded than equally common others. In an earlier analysis, most TCR beta V segments were productive about 90% or about 30% of the time. Sequencing artifact likely explains a cluster of highly shared sequence variants.

Germline CDR1 reads LNHDA; CDR2 reads SQIVND (reference sequence). Trimming cost V 1 base and J 1 base, with 13 bases left between them. The CDR3 runs to 16 residues. With respect to this clone: Its cognate antigen is unknown.

In the PCR, 60 Vbeta and 13 Jbeta primers were used. Under the authors' procedure: In a later analysis, the count reached roughly 80 million unique TCR beta chains, with about 12 million shared. Measured with immunoSEQ multiplex PCR; TCRdb has only the in-frame clones, and not every one. V and J calls and clone size are as listed in that table; D and trimming were resolved from the DNA. This sample's table has roughly 100,000 clones. This sequence originates from a man aged 40-49 years in good health and CMV-seronegative. Source material: PBMCs. This chain joins TRBV19 and TRBJ1-1; D ambiguous. DNA for the CDR3: TGTGCCAGTAGTATAGGCTGGAGGCGAGAGAACACTGAAGCTTTCTTT. It codes for CASSIGWRRENTEAFF.